These 24 T cell receptor beta chains share one sample of origin, sequenced in a study of radiation and T cells in renal cell carcinoma. This sample's time point: baseline pretreatment blood. Treatment here: 15 Gy SBRT to primary tumor, nephrectomy 4 weeks later. This table comes from immunoSEQ multiplex PCR, and its TCRdb copy is limited to in-frame clones, with some not included. Seen here are about 22,000 clones, approximately 80% observed once, and the top ten hold roughly 40%. This sample comprised blood, obtained from a patient whose treatment included radiotherapy and nephrectomy. The source of these receptors is a man between 60 and 75 years old with renal cell carcinoma.

CDR3 sequence: CASSFMGRGPYEQYF. The CDR3 DNA follows: TGTGCCAGCAGCTTTATGGGTCGGGGCCCCTACGAGCAGTACTTC. This chain connects TRBV7-8 to TRBJ2-7, with D possibly being TRBD1 or TRBD2 (5 bases each). Between the trimmed V and J ends, which lost 3 bases and 2 bases, there was a span of 14 bases. The CDR3 is made up of 15 amino acids. Looked up from germline, CDR1 is SGHVS and CDR2 is FQNEAQ.

This clone was found a few times. The J gene is TRBJ1-1, the V gene TRBV10-3, with D unclear. This CDR3 is 12 amino acids long. Germline V gives CDR1 ENHRY, CDR2 SYGVKD. The CDR3 DNA reads TGTGCGATCCAATCTGGGAACACTGAAGCTTTCTTT. It is translated as CAIQSGNTEAFF.

This clone was counted between two and nine times. This chain connects TRBV19 to TRBJ2-5; 9 nucleotides line up with TRBD2. Germline values: CDR1 LNHDA, CDR2 SQIVND (reference sequence). With 3 bases clipped from V and 2 bases from J, the junction kept 7 bases outside the gene matches. This CDR3 contains 16 residues. The CDR3 DNA reads TGTGCCAGTAGTATCCTGACTAGCGGTTTTCAAGAGACCCAGTACTTC. It encodes CASSILTSGFQETQYF.

This chain uses TRBV11-2 with TRBJ2-1, with TRBD2 matching 10 bases. Germline V gives CDR1 SGHAT, CDR2 FQNNGV. V dropped 5 bases and J dropped 0; count of bases not matched to a gene: 1. This CDR3 is 15 amino acids long. The CDR3 coding sequence is TGTGCCAGCAGCAGCGGGAGGGCCTCCTACAATGAGCAGTTCTTC. It is translated as CASSSGRASYNEQFF.

The genes are TRBV7-7 and TRBJ2-1, with TRBD2 matching 11 bases. Germline V gives CDR1 SSHAT, CDR2 FNYEAQ (reference sequence). The junction had 10 bases not matched to a gene; V was cut back by 6 bases and J by 9 bases. This CDR3 spans 15 amino acids. In DNA form, the CDR3 reads TGTGCCAGCAGTCTCCTAGCGGGAGGTCGGGGTGAGCAGTTCTTC. Translated, it gives CASSLLAGGRGEQFF. The complete variable domain, with remaining parts taken from reference TRBV7-7 and TRBJ2-1, reads GAGVSQSPRYKVTKRGQDVTLRCDPISSHATLYWYQQALGQGPEFLTYFNYEAQPDKSGLPSDRFSAERPEGSISTLTIQRTEQRDSAMYRCASSLLAGGRGEQFFGPGTRLTVL.

V is TRBV18 and J is TRBJ2-5; no reliable D call. V lost 3 bases and J 4 bases, leaving 9 bases between the germline ends. CDR1 is KGHSH and CDR2 is LQKENI in the germline V gene. This CDR3 region has 13 residues. The CDR3 bases are TGTGCCAGCTCACCCGCCTCCCTAGAGACCCAGTACTTC. Residues: CASSPASLETQYF.

The chain combines TRBV2 with TRBJ2-1; D unresolved. Germline CDR1 is SNHLY and CDR2 is FYNNEI. The CDR3 is 12 amino acids. Between the trimmed V and J ends, which lost 1 base and 6 bases, there was a span of 4 bases. CDR3 region: CASSEERNEQFF. DNA of the CDR3: TGTGCCAGCAGTGAAGAACGCAATGAGCAGTTCTTC.

This chain joins TRBV7-9 and TRBJ2-3; 8 nucleotides match TRBD2. Germline V gene data show CDR1 as SEHNR and CDR2 as FQNEAQ (reference sequence). V was clipped by 5 bases and J by 6 bases; unmatched bases: 10. The CDR3 runs 15 residues. The DNA for the CDR3 is TGTGCCAGCAGCCTGGGGGTAGCGGGAACCGATACGCAGTATTTT. Its translation: CASSLGVAGTDTQYF.

This clone came up a few times. The V call is TRBV29-1, the J call TRBJ1-3; D is undetermined. The CDR3 consists of 13 residues. Germline CDR1 and CDR2: SQVTM and ANQGSEA. V was clipped by 5 bases and J by 4 bases, with 12 bases between them. The CDR3 protein is CSVSTPGGNTIYF. Here the CDR3 DNA reads TGCAGCGTTTCTACTCCCGGGGGAAACACCATATATTTT.

This clone showed up just once. Other DNA sequences in this specimen translate into the identical CDR3. V gene TRBV18 combines with J gene TRBJ2-5; TRBD1 aligns across 7 bases. There are 14 residues in the CDR3. Germline loops: CDR1 KGHSH, CDR2 LQKENI. V lost 1 base and J lost 5; bases outside the gene matches: 4. The CDR3 coding sequence is TGTGCCAGCTCACCACAGGGGGCCGGGGAGACCCAGTACTTC. This codes for CASSPQGAGETQYF.

This sequence joins TRBV27 and TRBJ2-1; no reliable D call. Trimming shortened V by 3 bases and J by 15 bases, and 15 bases separated the two germline ends. Germline V CDR1 and CDR2: MNHEY, SMNVEV (reference sequence). This CDR3 region has 12 residues. In DNA form, the CDR3 reads TGTGCCAGCAGTTTCTCCCCCCCGGCTTTGTTCTTC. Amino acid sequence: CASSFSPPALFF.

The rearrangement uses TRBV5-6 and TRBJ2-7; D not resolved. With 3 bases removed from V and 5 bases from J, the gap between germline ends came to 12 bases. Germline loops: CDR1 SGHDT, CDR2 YYEEEE. The CDR3 is 13 residues long. The CDR3 region is CASSYVGTDEQYF. The CDR3, as DNA: TGTGCCAGCAGCTATGTCGGTACGGACGAGCAGTACTTC.

V gene TRBV7-2 combines with J gene TRBJ1-1; tentatively, D is TRBD1 (5 bases). The CDR3 length is 13 residues. V lost 7 bases and J lost 2, with 11 bases in between. Germline V lookup: CDR1 SGHTA, CDR2 FQGNSA. The CDR3 loop is CASTLTVNTEAFF. The CDR3 DNA reads TGTGCCAGCACCTTGACAGTTAACACTGAAGCTTTCTTT.

The chain joins TRBV5-5 to TRBJ2-7; 10 bases fit TRBD2. V lost 0 bases to trimming and J lost 5 bases; unmatched junction nucleotides: 8. Germline V gene sequence: CDR1 SGHKS, CDR2 YYEKEE (reference sequence). This CDR3 region has 16 residues. CDR3 protein: CASSLANLAGVDEQYF. CDR3 sequence (DNA): TGTGCCAGCAGCTTGGCAAATCTAGCGGGAGTGGACGAGCAGTACTTC.

The chain employs TRBV10-3 and TRBJ1-2; D is undetermined. Germline V gives CDR1 ENHRY, CDR2 SYGVKD. The CDR3 extends over 13 amino acids. V lost 4 bases to trimming and J lost 2 bases, with 8 bases between them. The CDR3 loop is CAISVEGNYGYTF. The CDR3 DNA follows: TGTGCCATCAGTGTGGAGGGAAACTATGGCTACACCTTC.

The J gene is TRBJ1-2, the V gene TRBV4-3; D is possibly TRBD1 (6 bases). Trimming stripped 3 bases from V and 6 bases from J, with 17 bases between. Germline V CDR1 and CDR2: LGHNA, YSLEER. The CDR3 is 15 residues long. As DNA, the CDR3 is TGCGCCAGCAGCCAGGATACAATAAGGGGGAATGGCTACACCTTC. Its protein product is CASSQDTIRGNGYTF.

The rearrangement uses TRBV9 and TRBJ2-1; D possibly corresponds to TRBD2 (6 bases). This CDR3 has 14 residues. Germline values: CDR1 SGDLS, CDR2 YYNGEE. The V end lost 0 bases, the J end lost 5 bases, and 9 bases lay between the germline ends. The DNA for the CDR3 is TGTGCCAGCAGCGTAGCTGTAGCGGACAATGAGCAGTTCTTC. Residues: CASSVAVADNEQFF.

The genes are TRBV19 and TRBJ2-2; possibly TRBD2 for D (5 bases). The CDR3 is made up of 15 amino acids. CDR1 and CDR2 from the germline V gene are LNHDA and SQIVND (reference sequence). The V end was cut by 5 bases, the J end by 5 bases, with 15 bases between. CDR3 in amino acids: CASSRSRGPTGELFF. CDR3 DNA sequence: TGTGCCAGTAGTCGTAGTAGAGGGCCGACCGGGGAGCTGTTTTTT.

The V gene is TRBV13, the J gene TRBJ1-2; D is unclear. The germline gives CDR1 PRHDT, CDR2 FYEKMQ (reference sequence). This CDR3 has 15 residues. V was shortened by 6 bases and J by 1 base, with 15 bases between the two germline ends. CDR3 region: CASSWTLNDNYGYTF. CDR3 coding DNA: TGTGCCAGCAGTTGGACCCTTAACGATAACTATGGCTACACCTTC.

The table lists this clone with a few counts. The V call is TRBV27, the J call TRBJ2-5; D is unclear. The CDR3 length is 15 residues. CDR1 is MNHEY and CDR2 is SMNVEV in the germline V gene (reference sequence). V was pared by 6 bases and J by 4 bases, with 18 bases between. The CDR3 reads CASRAKSGRRETQYF. Here the CDR3 DNA reads TGTGCCAGCAGGGCAAAGTCCGGTCGTCGAGAGACCCAGTACTTC.

This clone has a single count. The V gene is TRBV27, the J gene TRBJ2-2; TRBD2 is a possible D gene (7 bases). This CDR3 is built from 16 residues. Trimming removed 7 bases at V and 4 bases at J, with 19 bases between. Germline V lookup: CDR1 MNHEY, CDR2 SMNVEV (reference sequence). CDR3 nucleotides: TGTGCCAGCAAACGCAGCGGGACACAATTCACCGGGGAGCTGTTTTTT. This gives the protein CASKRSGTQFTGELFF.

This chain connects TRBV6-5 to TRBJ2-7; TRBD2 matches 13 bases. V lost 2 bases, J lost 13 bases, and 5 bases stayed unmatched. This CDR3 comprises 13 residues. CDR1 MNHEY and CDR2 SVGAGI come from the germline V gene. The CDR3, as DNA: TGTGCCAGCAGTTACGGACTAGCGGGAGTTTATTACTTC. It codes for CASSYGLAGVYYF.

This sequence joins TRBV27 and TRBJ2-3; 11 nucleotides agree with TRBD1. This CDR3 has 14 amino acids. The V gene end was trimmed by 6 bases and the J gene end by 3 bases; junction bases not matched to a gene: 2. Germline V CDR1 and CDR2: MNHEY, SMNVEV (reference sequence). CDR3: CASSGTGGTDTQYF. CDR3 DNA sequence: TGTGCCAGCAGCGGGACAGGGGGAACAGATACGCAGTATTTT.

The V call is TRBV7-3, the J call TRBJ2-6; D not resolved. Trimming took off 5 bases at V and 2 bases at J, with 13 bases between the two ends. Germline V lookup: CDR1 SGHTA, CDR2 FQGTGA. This CDR3 spans 16 amino acids. In nucleotides, the CDR3 is TGTGCCAGCAGCAAAGGGCCGGGTGCTGGGGCCAACGTCCTGACTTTC. Protein: CASSKGPGAGANVLTF.